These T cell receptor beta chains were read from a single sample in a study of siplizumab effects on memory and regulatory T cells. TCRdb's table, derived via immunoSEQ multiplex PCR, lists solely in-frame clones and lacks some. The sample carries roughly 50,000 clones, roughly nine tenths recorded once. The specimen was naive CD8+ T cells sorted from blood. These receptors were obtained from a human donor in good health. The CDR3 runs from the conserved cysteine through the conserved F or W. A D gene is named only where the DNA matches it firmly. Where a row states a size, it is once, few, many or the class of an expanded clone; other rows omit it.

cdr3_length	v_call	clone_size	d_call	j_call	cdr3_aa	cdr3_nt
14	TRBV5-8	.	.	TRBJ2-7	CASSWTGGAYEQYF	TGTGCCAGCAGCTGGACAGGAGGGGCCTACGAGCAGTACTTC
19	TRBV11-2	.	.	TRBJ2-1	CASSLGSFVAVSSYNEQFF	TGTGCCAGCAGCTTAGGATCATTTGTCGCGGTCAGCTCCTACAATGAGCAGTTCTTC
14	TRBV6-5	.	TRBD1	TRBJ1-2	CASSFTGAGYGYTF	TGTGCCAGCAGTTTTACAGGGGCTGGCTATGGCTACACCTTC
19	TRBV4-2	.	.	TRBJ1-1	CASSQLLVYQDPRNTEAFF	TGTGCCAGCAGCCAGTTGCTTGTATACCAGGATCCGCGGAACACTGAAGCTTTCTTT
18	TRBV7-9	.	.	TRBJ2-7	CASSSTHLGGLSSYEQYF	TGTGCCAGCAGCTCCACCCACCTAGGCGGGCTGTCCTCCTACGAGCAGTACTTC
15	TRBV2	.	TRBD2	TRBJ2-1	CASSDISGSYNEQFF	TGTGCCAGCAGTGATATCAGCGGGAGTTACAATGAGCAGTTCTTC
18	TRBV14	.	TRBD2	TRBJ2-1	CASSQDPGLVFSYNEQFF	TGTGCCAGCAGCCAAGATCCCGGACTAGTTTTTTCCTACAATGAGCAGTTCTTC
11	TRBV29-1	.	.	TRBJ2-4	CSVEGLAGRNF	TGCAGCGTTGAAGGGTTGGCAGGTCGGAACTTC
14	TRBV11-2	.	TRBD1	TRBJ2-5	CASSWTGGQETQYF	TGTGCCAGCAGCTGGACAGGGGGTCAAGAGACCCAGTACTTC
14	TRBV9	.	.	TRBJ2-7	CASSVESRTYEQYF	TGTGCCAGCAGCGTAGAGAGCCGGACCTACGAGCAGTACTTC
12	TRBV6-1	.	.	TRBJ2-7	CASRLGTYEQYF	TGTGCCAGCAGACTCGGGACCTACGAGCAGTACTTC
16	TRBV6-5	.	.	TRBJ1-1	CASSYSRGPRNTEAFF	TGTGCCAGCAGTTACTCGAGAGGACCGAGGAACACTGAAGCTTTCTTT
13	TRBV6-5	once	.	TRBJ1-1	CASSYLGYTEAFF	TGTGCCAGCAGTTACTTGGGGTATACTGAAGCTTTCTTT
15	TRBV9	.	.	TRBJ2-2	CASSGGTPNTGELFF	TGTGCCAGCAGCGGCGGGACTCCGAACACCGGGGAGCTGTTTTTT
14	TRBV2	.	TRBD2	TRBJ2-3	CASMEAGATDTQYF	TGTGCCAGCATGGAGGCGGGAGCGACAGATACGCAGTATTTT
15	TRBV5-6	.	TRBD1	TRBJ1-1	CASSPRQGMNTEAFF	TGTGCCAGCAGCCCGAGACAGGGGATGAACACTGAAGCTTTCTTT
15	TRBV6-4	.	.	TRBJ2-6	CASSKVFSGANVLTF	TGTGCCAGCAGTAAGGTTTTCTCTGGGGCCAACGTCCTGACTTTC
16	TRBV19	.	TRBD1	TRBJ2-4	CASSTGGRSAKNIQYF	TGTGCCAGTTCTACAGGGGGCCGGTCGGCCAAAAACATTCAGTACTTC
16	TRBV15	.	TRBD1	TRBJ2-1	CATKRRGQGVNNEQFF	TGTGCCACCAAAAGGAGAGGACAGGGGGTAAACAATGAGCAGTTCTTC
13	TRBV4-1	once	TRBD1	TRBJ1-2	CASSLQGAKGYTF	TGCGCCAGCAGCCTACAGGGGGCGAAAGGCTACACCTTC
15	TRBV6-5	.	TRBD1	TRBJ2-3	CASGGRQGPTDTQYF	TGTGCCAGCGGGGGTCGACAGGGGCCCACAGATACGCAGTATTTT
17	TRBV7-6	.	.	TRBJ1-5	CASSLEFPPNSNQPQHF	TGTGCCAGCAGCTTAGAGTTTCCTCCCAATAGCAATCAGCCCCAGCATTTT
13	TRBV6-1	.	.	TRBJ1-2	CASSSTGNYGYTF	TGTGCCAGCAGTTCGACAGGAAACTATGGCTACACCTTC
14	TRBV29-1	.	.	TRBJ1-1	CSVAIQESNTEAFF	TGCAGCGTGGCAATACAGGAATCGAACACTGAAGCTTTCTTT
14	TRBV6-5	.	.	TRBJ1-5	CASSLGASNQPQHF	TGTGCCAGCAGTTTGGGGGCTAGCAATCAGCCCCAGCATTTT
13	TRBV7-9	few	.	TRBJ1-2	CASTLPAGYGYTF	TGTGCCAGCACCCTCCCTGCGGGGTATGGCTACACCTTC
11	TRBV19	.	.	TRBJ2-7	CASSIGYEQYF	TGTGCCAGTAGTATCGGCTACGAGCAGTACTTC
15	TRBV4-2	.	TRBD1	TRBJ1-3	CASSEATGAGNTIYF	TGTGCCAGCAGCGAAGCGACAGGGGCTGGAAACACCATATATTTT
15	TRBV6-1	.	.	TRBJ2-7	CASSELITLPYEQYF	TGTGCCAGCAGTGAATTGATCACCCTCCCCTACGAGCAGTACTTC
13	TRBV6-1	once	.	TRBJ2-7	CASSSLLSYEQYF	TGTGCCAGCAGTTCTCTCCTCTCCTACGAGCAGTACTTC
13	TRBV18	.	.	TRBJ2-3	CASSPGARDTQYF	TGTGCCAGCTCACCAGGGGCGAGAGATACGCAGTATTTT
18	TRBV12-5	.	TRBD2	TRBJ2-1	CASGFRAGERSSYNEQFF	TGTGCTAGTGGTTTTCGAGCGGGAGAGAGGAGCTCCTACAATGAGCAGTTCTTC
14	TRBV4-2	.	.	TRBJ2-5	CASSQTGGLDTQYF	TGTGCCAGCAGCCAGACAGGGGGACTAGATACCCAGTACTTC
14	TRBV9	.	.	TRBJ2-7	CASSSSDALEEQYF	TGTGCCAGCAGCTCATCGGACGCTTTAGAGGAGCAGTACTTC
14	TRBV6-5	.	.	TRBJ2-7	CASSDHRELGEQYF	TGTGCCAGCAGTGATCACAGGGAGCTCGGCGAGCAGTACTTC
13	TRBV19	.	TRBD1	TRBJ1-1	CASRTGFGTEAFF	TGTGCCAGTAGGACAGGGTTTGGCACTGAAGCTTTCTTT
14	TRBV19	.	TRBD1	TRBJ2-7	CASSWGTGVYEQYF	TGTGCCAGTAGTTGGGGGACAGGGGTCTACGAGCAGTACTTC
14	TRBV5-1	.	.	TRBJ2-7	CASSLDPGVDEQYF	TGCGCCAGCAGCTTGGACCCAGGGGTCGACGAGCAGTACTTC
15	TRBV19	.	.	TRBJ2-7	CASSIGGGHDYEQYF	TGTGCCAGTAGTATTGGTGGGGGACACGACTACGAGCAGTACTTC
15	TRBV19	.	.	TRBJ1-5	CASSVAGRGNQPQHF	TGTGCCAGTAGTGTGGCAGGTAGGGGTAATCAGCCCCAGCATTTT
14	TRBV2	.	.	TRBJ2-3	CASLGGTPILGQYF	TGTGCCAGCTTGGGAGGAACTCCCATTTTAGGGCAGTATTTT
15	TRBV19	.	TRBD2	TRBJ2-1	CASSIVSLGGDEQFF	TGTGCCAGTAGTATAGTAAGCCTCGGGGGGGATGAGCAGTTCTTC
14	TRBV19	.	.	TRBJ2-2	CASTLSAYTGELFF	TGTGCCAGTACTCTCTCAGCGTACACCGGGGAGCTGTTTTTT
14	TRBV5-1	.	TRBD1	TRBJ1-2	CASSLMGQVDGYTF	TGCGCCAGCAGCTTGATGGGACAGGTGGATGGCTACACCTTC
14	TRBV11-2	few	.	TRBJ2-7	CASSLGGNSYEQYF	TGTGCCAGCAGCTTAGGGGGGAACTCCTACGAGCAGTACTTC
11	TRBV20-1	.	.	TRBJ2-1	CSARANPEQFF	TGCAGTGCTAGGGCAAACCCTGAGCAGTTCTTC
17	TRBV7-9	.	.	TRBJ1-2	CASSFSGQIIANYGYTF	TGTGCCAGCAGCTTCTCGGGACAAATTATAGCTAACTATGGCTACACCTTC
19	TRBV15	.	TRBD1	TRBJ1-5	CATSRDIRTGDLRSQPQHF	TGTGCCACCAGCAGAGACATTAGGACAGGGGATTTACGTAGTCAGCCCCAGCATTTT
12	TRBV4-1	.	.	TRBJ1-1	CASSQGHTEAFF	TGCGCCAGCAGCCAGGGACACACTGAAGCTTTCTTT
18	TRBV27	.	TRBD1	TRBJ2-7	CASSLSLTGTAGYYEQYF	TGTGCCAGCAGTTTAAGCTTGACCGGGACAGCCGGATACTACGAGCAGTACTTC